This T cell receptor (beta chain) was recorded in a study of shared clonotypes between healthy human individuals. Only in-frame clones appear in the TCRdb table, and some are missing; sequencing was by immunoSEQ multiplex PCR. In the table there are about a million clones, over 60% of which are singletons. Germline V gene lookup returns CDR1 MGHDK and CDR2 SYGVNS. This CDR3 has 15 amino acids. V was clipped by 5 bases and J by 5 bases; unmatched bases: 10. The chain employs TRBV25-1 and TRBJ2-5, with 8 bases identical to TRBD1. The TCR sequence derives from a man younger than 30 in good health. The specimen sequenced was memory CD4+ T cells sorted from blood. Subset specified: CD45RA-negative fraction. CDR3 residues: CASSKGQGFRETQYF. The CDR3 bases are TGTGCCAGCAGTAAAGGACAGGGCTTTCGGGAGACCCAGTACTTC.